This TCR beta chain was recovered during a study of blood T cell repertoires in COVID-19. Turning to the study itself: Samples representing acute and convalescent COVID-19 were sourced from the United States, Italy and Spain.

This CDR3 has 16 residues. Germline V gives CDR1 SGHAT, CDR2 FQNNGV. Trimming took 2 bases from V and 0 from J, leaving 13 bases between them. Libraries were prepared by immunoSEQ multiplex PCR; TCRdb keeps only in-frame clonotypes and omits some of them. The repertoire includes around 150,000 clones, approximately 86% of them detected once, and roughly 3.5% sits in the top ten. The clonotype originates from a man between 65 and 80 years old with acute or convalescent COVID-19. The specimen was peripheral blood. The genes are TRBV11-2 and TRBJ1-2; D possibly corresponds to TRBD1 (6 bases). The CDR3 is CASSLFIGGANYGYTF. In DNA, the CDR3 is TGTGCCAGCAGCTTATTTATAGGGGGGGCTAACTATGGCTACACCTTC. Complete variable domain (other parts from reference TRBV11-2 and TRBJ1-2): EAGVAQSPRYKIIEKRQSVAFWCNPISGHATLYWYQQILGQGPKLLIQFQNNGVVDDSQLPKDRFSAERLKGVDSTLKIQPAKLEDSAVYLCASSLFIGGANYGYTFGSGTRLTVV.